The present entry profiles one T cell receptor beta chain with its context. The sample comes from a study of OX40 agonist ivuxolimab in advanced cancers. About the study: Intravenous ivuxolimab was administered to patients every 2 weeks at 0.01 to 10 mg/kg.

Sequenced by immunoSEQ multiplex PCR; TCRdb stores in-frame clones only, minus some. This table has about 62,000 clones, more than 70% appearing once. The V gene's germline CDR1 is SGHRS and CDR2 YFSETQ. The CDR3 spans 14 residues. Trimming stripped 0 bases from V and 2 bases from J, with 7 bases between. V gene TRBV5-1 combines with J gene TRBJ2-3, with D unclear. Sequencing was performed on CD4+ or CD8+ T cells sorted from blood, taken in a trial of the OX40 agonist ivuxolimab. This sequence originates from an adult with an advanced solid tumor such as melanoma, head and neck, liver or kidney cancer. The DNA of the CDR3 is TGCGCCAGCAGCTTGGCAGTCTCCACAGATACGCAGTATTTT. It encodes CASSLAVSTDTQYF.